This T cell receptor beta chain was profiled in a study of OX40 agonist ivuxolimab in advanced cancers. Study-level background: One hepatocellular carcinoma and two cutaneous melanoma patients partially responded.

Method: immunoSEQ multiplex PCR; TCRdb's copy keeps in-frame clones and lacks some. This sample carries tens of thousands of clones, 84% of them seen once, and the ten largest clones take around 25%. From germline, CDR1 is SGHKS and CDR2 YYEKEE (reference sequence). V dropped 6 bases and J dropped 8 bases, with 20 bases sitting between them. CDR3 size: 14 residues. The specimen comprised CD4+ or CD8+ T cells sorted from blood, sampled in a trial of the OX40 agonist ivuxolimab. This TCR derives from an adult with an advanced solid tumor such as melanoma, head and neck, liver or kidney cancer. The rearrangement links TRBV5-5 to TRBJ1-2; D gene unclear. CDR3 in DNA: TGTGCCAGCATCTTCCCGGGGATAGCTAACGGCTACACCTTC. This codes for CASIFPGIANGYTF.